What follows describes a single T cell receptor beta chain. This clonotype was found a few times. The antigen it recognizes is unknown. The record has no base qualities; no much larger clone is one base away. This sample is drawn from a study of blood T cells in healthy people across ages (dated by TCRdb to the mid-2010s). At the level of the whole study: In model experiments, template switching captured roughly one uniquely barcoded TCR beta cDNA molecule for every two T cells. To track age-related changes in TCR beta repertoire diversity, the study relied on deep sequencing normalized with unique cDNA molecular identifiers. Donors were grouped into four age groups: young (average about 15 years), middle-aged (less than 40), aged (around 56) and long-lived (over 80). To avoid experimental bias, donors of different ages were spread randomly across the sequencing lanes. The study analyzed two additional independent replicas of 1 million unique cDNA reads from the same blood draw for two donors, one aged 18 to 30 and one aged 80 or older.

The V end gives up 4 bases and the J end 7 bases, leaving 12 bases in the junction not matched to a gene. The CDR3 holds 16 amino acids from the cysteine to the phenylalanine. The retained sequence is limited to the CDR3, 48 bases, with the frame set at the first base. CDR1 and CDR2 were assigned from the germline V gene as SGHRS and YFSETQ. The donors were roughly 40 Caucasian individuals from Russia, aged roughly 6 to 95 years, who were systemically healthy. Around 9.9 milliliters of peripheral blood were collected from each donor into EDTA-treated Vacutainer tubes. Ficoll-Paque density-gradient centrifugation was used to isolate PBMCs, with at least 7 million per sample. Trizol reagent was used to extract total RNA from the PBMCs, yielding at least 5 micrograms per sample. For every donor, flow cytometry on a PBMC aliquot measured the percentage of naive CD45RAhigh/CD27high T cells. The method was 5' RACE. TCRdb names Illumina HiSeq 2500 as the instrument used. A second roughly 6 to 12 cycle PCR used a sample-barcoded 5' primer and a J-beta primer mix. A template-switch 5' adaptor carrying 12 random nucleotides introduced a unique molecular identifier onto each TCR beta cDNA molecule. At least 2.5 million CDR3-containing paired-end reads were obtained from each sample. The Mint cDNA synthesis kit, primed by a TRBC-specific oligonucleotide, was used to synthesize first-strand cDNA from all RNA. All cDNA was treated with uracil-DNA glycosylase and then went through a first 18-cycle PCR with the universal primers M1SS and BC2_uni_R. From the authors' description of their analysis: Each sample was normalized by randomly selecting 1 million high-quality reads, each carrying a distinct molecular identifier. Reads with shared molecular identifiers were discarded instead of being binned into consensus sequences. MiTCR, set to a Q25 quality threshold and the strictest error-elimination algorithm, was used for CDR3 identification, clonotype clustering and error correction. Lower-bound total TCR beta diversity was estimated with a nonparametric unseen species model using Euler transformation. The raw public reads went through TCRdb reprocessing: fastp at Q25, MiXCR clone calling, in-frame beta chains kept. Identical CDR3 proteins give one entry, which carries the most common genes and DNA. The V and J calls shown here were made by TCRdb, not taken from the authors' results. The sample includes about a million distinct CDR3 sequences, with 51% observed a single time. The top ten hold about 21% of the sample.

What the research found in general, with its limitations: Estimates of total diversity based on one million sequenced T cells were considered lower bounds and underestimates. Conclusive comparison of naive and antigen-experienced compartments was prevented by the profiling of bulk unsorted PBMCs. The percentage of naive T cells measured by flow cytometry correlated strongly with observed TCR beta diversity. Compared with the aged group, the long-lived group had more naive CD4+ T cells, fewer expanded clones and increased TCR diversity, a pattern suggesting age selection. Because the CMV infection status of the donors was unknown, age-related changes in expanded clonotypes may potentially have been confounded. Observed TCR beta diversity per million T cells fell roughly linearly with age, and a significant reduction was already apparent by age around 44.

The TCR sequence derives from a woman in her sixties or seventies in good health. The sequencing input was blood. Recombination linked TRBV5-1 to TRBJ2-1; the central 9 bases match TRBD1. The base sequence is TGCGCCAGCAGCGCAGAACTGGGACAGGGATCGAATGAGCAGTTCTTC. It specifies CASSAELGQGSNEQFF.